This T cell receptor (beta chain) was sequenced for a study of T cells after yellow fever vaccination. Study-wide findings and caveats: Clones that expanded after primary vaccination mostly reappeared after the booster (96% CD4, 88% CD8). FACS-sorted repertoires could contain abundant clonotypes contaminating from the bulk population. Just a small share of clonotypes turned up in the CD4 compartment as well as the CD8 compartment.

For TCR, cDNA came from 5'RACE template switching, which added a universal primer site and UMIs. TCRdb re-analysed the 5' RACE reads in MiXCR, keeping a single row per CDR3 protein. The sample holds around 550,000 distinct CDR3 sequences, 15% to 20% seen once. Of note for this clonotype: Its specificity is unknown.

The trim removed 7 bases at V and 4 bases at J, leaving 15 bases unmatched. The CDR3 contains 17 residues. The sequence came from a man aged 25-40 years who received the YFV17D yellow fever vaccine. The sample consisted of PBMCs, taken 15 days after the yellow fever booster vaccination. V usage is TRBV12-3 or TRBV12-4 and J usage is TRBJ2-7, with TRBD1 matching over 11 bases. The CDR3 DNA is TGTGCCAGCACCCGAAGGGGTTTGGGACAGGGGGTTTACGAGCAGTACTTC. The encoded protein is CASTRRGLGQGVYEQYF.